These 32 T cell receptor beta chains were all obtained from the same sample, sequenced in a study of cytomegalovirus exposure and HLA in healthy donors. Clones were read by immunoSEQ multiplex PCR, and TCRdb kept only the in-frame ones, dropping some. The sample lists around 95,000 clones, about 85% occurring once. The sample taken for sequencing was PBMCs. These receptors originate from a man in his late teens or twenties in good health and CMV-seropositive.

This clone occurred once. CDR3 sequence: CASSATSGKYGYTF. The CDR3 DNA reads TGTGCCAGCAGCGCCACGTCAGGGAAATATGGCTACACCTTC. This chain joins TRBV9 and TRBJ1-2; D possibly corresponds to TRBD1 (5 bases). The V gene lost 3 bases and the J gene lost 5 bases, with 14 bases spanning the gap. Germline CDR1 and CDR2: SGDLS and YYNGEE. This CDR3 spans 14 amino acids.

V usage is TRBV5-1 and J usage is TRBJ2-5; 10 bases agree with TRBD2. The V and J ends lost 2 bases and 2 bases, in that order; junction bases with no gene match: 0. The length of the CDR3 is 14 residues. The germline CDR1 and CDR2 sequences are SGHRS and YFSETQ. CDR3 residues: CASSLLAGQETQYF. For the CDR3, the DNA is TGCGCCAGCAGCTTACTAGCGGGGCAAGAGACCCAGTACTTC.

J is TRBJ1-4 and V is TRBV18, with no clear D. Germline assignment: CDR1 KGHSH and CDR2 LQKENI. The V end was cut by 3 bases, the J end by 5 bases, with 10 bases between. The CDR3 is 14 amino acids. CDR3 loop: CASSPRGSNEKLFF. DNA for the CDR3: TGTGCCAGCTCACCGCGGGGTTCAAATGAAAAACTGTTTTTT.

The genes are TRBV5-8 and TRBJ1-5; no reliable D call. Germline loops: CDR1 SGHTS, CDR2 YDEGEE. The CDR3 sequence is 15 residues long. Trimming left V 0 bases short and J 0 bases short, with 7 bases between. The CDR3 spells CASSLATGSNQPQHF. The CDR3 nucleotides are TGTGCCAGCAGCTTGGCGACGGGTAGCAATCAGCCCCAGCATTTT.

V is TRBV15 and J is TRBJ2-7; TRBD2 agrees at 12 bases. Trimming took 0 bases from V and 2 from J; bases not matched to a gene: 5. This CDR3 has 17 amino acids. The germline gives CDR1 LNHNV, CDR2 YYDKDF (reference sequence). CDR3 in amino acids: CATSRDRTSGNAYEQYF. Written as DNA, the CDR3 is TGTGCCACCAGCAGAGATCGGACTAGCGGGAATGCCTACGAGCAGTACTTC. Together with reference TRBV15 and TRBJ2-7, the CDR3 gives the full variable domain: DAMVIQNPRYQVTQFGKPVTLSCSQTLNHNVMYWYQQKSSQAPKLLFHYYDKDFNNEADTPDNFQSRRPNTSFCFLDIRSPGLGDTAMYLCATSRDRTSGNAYEQYFGPGTRLTVT.

The CDR3 DNA is TGCAGCGTTGAAGATGAGCTAGCGGGAATCGGGTCCTACAATGAGCAGTTCTTC. This encodes CSVEDELAGIGSYNEQFF. V gene TRBV29-1 combines with J gene TRBJ2-1; 9 bases fit TRBD2. The germline gives CDR1 SQVTM, CDR2 ANQGSEA. Germline trimming cut 0 bases from V and 1 base from J; bases unmatched to any gene: 10. The CDR3 sequence is 18 residues long.

The rearrangement joins TRBV2 to TRBJ2-7, with 10 bases identical to TRBD1. V lost 3 bases, J lost 3 bases, and 2 bases stayed unmatched. In germline, CDR1 is SNHLY, CDR2 FYNNEI. The CDR3 totals 14 residues. The CDR3 region is CASSETGGLYEQYV. The CDR3 DNA reads TGTGCCAGCAGTGAGACAGGGGGCCTCTACGAGCAGTACGTC.

This chain links TRBV7-6 with TRBJ2-7; 7 bases match TRBD1. This CDR3 is built from 14 residues. Trimming cost V 3 bases and J 3 bases; bases outside gene matches: 5. Germline lookup yields CDR1 SGHVS and CDR2 FNYEAQ. The CDR3 protein is CASSFGDRDYEQYF. CDR3 DNA sequence: TGTGCCAGCAGCTTTGGCGACAGGGACTACGAGCAGTACTTC.

The chain uses TRBV11-2 and TRBJ2-2; no reliable D call. CDR3 length: 16 amino acids. Trimming shortened V by 1 base and J by 3 bases, and 12 bases separated the two germline ends. Germline CDR1 SGHAT, CDR2 FQNNGV. CDR3 residues: CASSLALVIDTGELFF. The CDR3 DNA sequence: TGTGCCAGCAGCTTAGCTCTAGTCATCGACACCGGGGAGCTGTTTTTT.

CDR3 amino acids: CASSARFYQPQHF. CDR3 in DNA: TGTGCCAGCAGTGCCAGGTTTTATCAGCCCCAGCATTTT. J is TRBJ1-5 and V is TRBV2, with unresolved D. The CDR3 is 13 residues long. V gave up 4 bases and J gave up 5 bases, with 9 bases separating them. In germline, CDR1 is SNHLY, CDR2 FYNNEI.

This sequence joins TRBV5-1 and TRBJ2-3; 7 nucleotides match TRBD1. Trimming removed 1 base from V and 6 bases from J; junction bases left unmatched: 5. The CDR3 runs 14 residues. Germline lookup yields CDR1 SGHRS and CDR2 YFSETQ. CDR3 in DNA: TGCGCCAGCAGCTTGAACAGGGGCCTGGATACGCAGTATTTT. Translated: CASSLNRGLDTQYF.

V and J are TRBV14 and TRBJ2-2, with 7 positions matching TRBD1. V was clipped by 4 bases and J by 6 bases; unmatched bases: 8. The germline V gene encodes CDR1 SGHDN and CDR2 FVKESK. This CDR3 has 15 amino acids. This CDR3 reads CASSPQGVGAGELFF. For the CDR3, the DNA is TGTGCCAGCAGCCCGCAGGGGGTAGGCGCCGGGGAGCTGTTTTTT.

This rearrangement joins TRBV6-1 to TRBJ2-5; 9 bases are a match to TRBD1. Trimming removed 4 bases from V and 1 base from J; junction bases left unmatched: 4. This CDR3 spans 15 amino acids. Germline V lookup: CDR1 MNHNS, CDR2 SASEGT. Here the CDR3 DNA reads TGTGCCAGCAGTGGGGGACAGGGAGGCCAAGAGACCCAGTACTTC. It translates to CASSGGQGGQETQYF.

The CDR3 region has the DNA TGTGCCAGCAGCGGCGCGGGGGGCCCCTACAATGAGCAGTTCTTC. Amino acids: CASSGAGGPYNEQFF. The chain combines TRBV5-6 with TRBJ2-1; 8 bases agree with TRBD2. This CDR3 comprises 15 residues. V dropped 4 bases and J dropped 2; count of bases not matched to a gene: 5. Germline assignment: CDR1 SGHDT and CDR2 YYEEEE.

This CDR3 is CASSLPSGGKNIQYF. CDR3 DNA sequence: TGTGCCAGCAGCTTACCTAGCGGGGGCAAAAACATTCAGTACTTC. The chain uses TRBV7-9 and TRBJ2-4, with 10 bases lining up with TRBD2. The CDR3 is made up of 15 amino acids. The ends lost 2 bases at V and 3 bases at J; junction bases unmatched: 1. Germline assignment: CDR1 SEHNR and CDR2 FQNEAQ (reference sequence).

V and J are TRBV7-9 and TRBJ1-1; TRBD1 aligns across 10 bases. Germline assignment: CDR1 SEHNR and CDR2 FQNEAQ (reference sequence). The CDR3 contains 12 residues. V lost 5 bases and J lost 6; bases outside the gene matches: 0. The CDR3 region has the DNA TGTGCCAGCAGCGACAGGGGGCCTGAAGCTTTCTTT. Encoded protein: CASSDRGPEAFF.

The V gene is TRBV5-4, the J gene TRBJ2-2; 8 bases fit TRBD1. The CDR3 covers 16 residues. CDR1 is SGHNT, CDR2 YYREEE, per germline (reference sequence). V dropped 4 bases and J dropped 4; count of bases not matched to a gene: 9. The CDR3 is CASSRGQGVGTGELFF. The DNA of the CDR3 is TGTGCCAGCAGCAGAGGACAGGGCGTTGGCACCGGGGAGCTGTTTTTT.

The genes are TRBV2 and TRBJ1-2; TRBD1 aligns across 7 bases. The CDR3 loop spans 13 amino acids. With V trimmed by 10 bases and J by 1 base, 6 bases remained unmatched. Germline V CDR1 and CDR2: SNHLY, FYNNEI. This chain's CDR3 is CATRQGNNYGYTF. The CDR3 nucleotides read TGTGCCACCCGACAGGGAAATAACTATGGCTACACCTTC.

The chain recombines TRBV30 with TRBJ1-5, with a tentative D call TRBD1 (6 bases). The CDR3 has 13 amino acids. Germline CDR1 and CDR2: GTSNPN and SVGIG (reference sequence). V lost 2 bases to trimming and J lost 6 bases, with 11 bases between them. The CDR3 region has the DNA TGTGCCTGGAGTAAGGGGGTGGGTCAGCCCCAGCATTTT. Amino acids: CAWSKGVGQPQHF.

V gene TRBV12-5 combines with J gene TRBJ2-2; D is uncertain. Germline V CDR1 and CDR2: LGHNT, FRNRAP. The CDR3 covers 15 residues. Trimming pared 2 bases from V and 1 base from J, leaving 8 bases between. DNA of the CDR3: TGTGCTAGTGGTTTGTACCCCGGGAACACCGGGGAGCTGTTTTTT. This gives the protein CASGLYPGNTGELFF. The whole variable domain, filled in from reference TRBV12-5 and TRBJ2-2, reads DARVTQTPRHKVTEMGQEVTMRCQPILGHNTVFWYRQTMMQGLELLAYFRNRAPLDDSGMPKDRFSAEMPDATLATLKIQPSEPRDSAVYFCASGLYPGNTGELFFGEGSRLTVL.

The chain is built from TRBV5-1 and TRBJ1-2; 9 positions agree with TRBD1. CDR3 length: 16 amino acids. The germline V gene encodes CDR1 SGHRS and CDR2 YFSETQ. V trimming: 3 bases; J trimming: 8 bases; junction bases outside the gene matches: 14. The DNA for the CDR3 is TGCGCCAGCAGCTCGGGAAGAACAGGGGGCGCGGACGGCTACACCTTC. This encodes CASSSGRTGGADGYTF.

J is TRBJ2-7 and V is TRBV10-3; 7 bases are shared with TRBD1. V shed 8 bases and J 0 bases; nucleotides not matched to a gene: 13. Germline CDR1 reads ENHRY; CDR2 reads SYGVKD. The CDR3 has 16 residues. CDR3 sequence: CAISGSTGANSYEQYF. CDR3 nucleotides: TGTGCCATCTCGGGATCCACAGGGGCTAACTCCTACGAGCAGTACTTC.

The chain joins TRBV2 to TRBJ2-7, with a tentative D call TRBD1 (6 bases). The CDR3 has 14 amino acids. Between the trimmed V and J ends, which lost 7 bases and 2 bases, there was a span of 15 bases. Germline V gene sequence: CDR1 SNHLY, CDR2 FYNNEI. The CDR3 coding sequence is TGTGCCAGCACCCAGGGGCTCGCGACCTACGAGCAGTACTTC. Protein product: CASTQGLATYEQYF.

A few counts support this clone. The V call is TRBV6-5, the J call TRBJ2-2; TRBD1 might be the D (6 bases). Trimming shortened V by 5 bases and J by 4 bases, and 14 bases separated the two germline ends. Germline V gives CDR1 MNHEY, CDR2 SVGAGI. This CDR3 is 15 amino acids long. Here the CDR3 DNA reads TGTGCCAGCAGTGCTACAGGGTTCGGCACCGGGGAGCTGTTTTTT. It codes for CASSATGFGTGELFF.

The chain has TRBV4-1 and TRBJ2-5, with TRBD1 matching 9 bases. The CDR3 extends over 16 amino acids. Germline-derived CDR1 and CDR2 are MGHRA and YSYEKL. V was pared by 4 bases and J by 7 bases, with 13 bases of the junction left unmatched. In DNA, the CDR3 is TGCGCCAGCAGCCCTACGCCAGGACAGGGGATAGGGACCCAGTACTTC. As protein: CASSPTPGQGIGTQYF.

The chain uses TRBV5-1 and TRBJ2-1, with 12 bases identical to TRBD2. This CDR3 region has 16 residues. Looked up from germline, CDR1 is SGHRS and CDR2 is YFSETQ. Trimming at V came to 4 bases and at J to 8 bases, leaving 10 bases not matched to a gene. The CDR3 sequence is CASSDETSGSLDEQFF. The DNA for the CDR3 is TGCGCCAGCAGCGACGAGACTAGCGGGAGTTTAGATGAGCAGTTCTTC.

The gene calls are TRBV6-5 and TRBJ2-5; 7 nucleotides line up with TRBD1. The CDR3 is 13 amino acids. Losses at the gene ends were 6 bases for V and 1 base for J; bases not matched to a gene: 2. CDR1 is MNHEY and CDR2 is SVGAGI in the germline V gene. The CDR3 loop is CASRRDSQETQYF. The CDR3, as DNA: TGTGCCAGCAGACGGGACAGCCAAGAGACCCAGTACTTC.

J is TRBJ1-2 and V is TRBV23-1, with 10 bases fitting TRBD1. TRBV23-1 belongs to the ORF category, with a function that is uncertain. The CDR3 extends over 15 amino acids. The V segment lost 8 bases and the J segment 6 bases; nucleotides outside the gene matches: 12. CDR3 nucleotides: TGCGCCAGCGGACGCAAACCGACAGGGGGCAATGGCTACACCTTC. It yields the protein CASGRKPTGGNGYTF.

This clone is a singleton in its sample. The gene calls are TRBV5-6 and TRBJ2-1; 12 bases are shared with TRBD2. Germline V gene lookup returns CDR1 SGHDT and CDR2 YYEEEE. There are 15 residues in the CDR3. V shed 1 base and J 6 bases; nucleotides not matched to a gene: 2. CDR3 nucleotides: TGTGCCAGCAGCTTGCTAGCGGGGGGGCTCAATGAGCAGTTCTTC. As protein: CASSLLAGGLNEQFF. The full variable domain, completed using reference TRBV5-6 and TRBJ2-1, is DAGVTQSPTHLIKTRGQQVTLRCSPKSGHDTVSWYQQALGQGPQFIFQYYEEEERQRGNFPDRFSGHQFPNYSSELNVNALLLGDSALYLCASSLLAGGLNEQFFGPGTRLTVL.

The rearrangement links TRBV5-1 to TRBJ1-4, with D tentatively TRBD1 (5 bases). V was trimmed by 3 bases and J by 8 bases, leaving 17 bases between them. The germline CDR1 and CDR2 sequences are SGHRS and YFSETQ. This CDR3 region has 15 residues. DNA for the CDR3: TGCGCCAGCAGCTCGATATCAGGGTACGGCGAAAAACTGTTTTTT. Its protein product is CASSSISGYGEKLFF. The variable domain in full, with the rest retrieved from reference TRBV5-1 and TRBJ1-4, is KAGVTQTPRYLIKTRGQQVTLSCSPISGHRSVSWYQQTPGQGLQFLFEYFSETQRNKGNFPGRFSGRQFSNSRSEMNVSTLELGDSALYLCASSSISGYGEKLFFGSGTQLSVL.

This clone was seen once. V usage is TRBV13 and J usage is TRBJ2-5; the D is unclear. V dropped 5 bases and J dropped 2 bases, with 12 bases sitting between them. Germline V gives CDR1 PRHDT, CDR2 FYEKMQ (reference sequence). This CDR3 has 14 amino acids. The CDR3 is CASSPLRHQETQYF. The CDR3, as DNA: TGTGCCAGCAGCCCACTCCGTCATCAAGAGACCCAGTACTTC.

This chain uses TRBV19 with TRBJ1-2; D might be TRBD1 (6 bases). Germline loops: CDR1 LNHDA, CDR2 SQIVND (reference sequence). The CDR3 consists of 16 residues. The ends were cut back, 4 bases at V and 3 bases at J, with 18 bases in the middle. Written as DNA, the CDR3 is TGTGCCAGTAGTACCCCGAAGGGGGGGCAGGACTATGGCTACACCTTC. Amino acids: CASSTPKGGQDYGYTF.